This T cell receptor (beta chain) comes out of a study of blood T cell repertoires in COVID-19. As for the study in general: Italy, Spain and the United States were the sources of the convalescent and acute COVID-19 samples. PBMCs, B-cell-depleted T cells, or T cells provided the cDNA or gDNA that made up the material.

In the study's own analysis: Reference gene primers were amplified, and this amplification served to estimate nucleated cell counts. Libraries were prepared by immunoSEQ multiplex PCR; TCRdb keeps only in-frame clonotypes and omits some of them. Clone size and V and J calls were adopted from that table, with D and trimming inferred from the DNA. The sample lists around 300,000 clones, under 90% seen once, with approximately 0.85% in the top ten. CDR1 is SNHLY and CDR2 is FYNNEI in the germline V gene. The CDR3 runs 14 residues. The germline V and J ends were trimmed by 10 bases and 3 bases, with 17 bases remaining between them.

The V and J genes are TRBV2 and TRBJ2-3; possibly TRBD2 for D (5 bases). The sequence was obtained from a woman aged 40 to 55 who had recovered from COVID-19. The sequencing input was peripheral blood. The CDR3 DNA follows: TGTGCCATCCGGCCCCAAGCGGATACAGATACGCAGTATTTT. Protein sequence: CAIRPQADTDTQYF. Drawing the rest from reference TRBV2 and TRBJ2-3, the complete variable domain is EPEVTQTPSHQVTQMGQEVILRCVPISNHLYFYWYRQILGQKVEFLVSFYNNEISEKSEIFDDQFSVERPDGSNFTLKIRSTKLEDSAMYFCAIRPQADTDTQYFGPGTRLTVL.